The sequence of this TCR beta chain was determined in a study of CD4 T cells in relation to SARS-CoV-2 and coronaviruses. Study details: TCR beta CDR3s were sequenced after 10-day antigen culture of PBMCs. General study findings and limits: Crossreactivity was assessed only for spike protein, not other viral proteins. Compared with monoreactive clones, crossreactive clones showed significantly weaker SARS-CoV-2 expansion.

Before the COVID-19 pandemic, during about 2011-2019, CD4+ T cells were taken from unexposed donors. The cells were cultured for 10 days before CD4+ T cells were isolated. With respect to this clone: No antigen is known for it.

Germline assignment: CDR1 KGHSY and CDR2 FQNENV. The CDR3 is made up of 11 amino acids. V was pared by 4 bases and J by 7 bases, with 8 bases between. Profiling relied on immunoSEQ multiplex PCR, and the TCRdb table lists in-frame clones only, not all of them. The sample contains roughly 10,000 clones, 80% to 85% of which appear only once. The V gene is TRBV16, the J gene TRBJ2-7; TRBD2 is a possible D gene (5 bases). The receptor was derived from a human donor in good health. Sequenced sample: CD4+ T cells from PBMCs, cultured in vitro. The CDR3 protein is CASSLEAEQYF. The CDR3, as DNA: TGTGCCAGCAGCCTGGAGGCGGAGCAGTACTTC.